This TCR beta chain was retrieved from a study of T cell repertoires in cytomegalovirus infection. Study findings and constraints: The response measured ex vivo was dominated by TCR beta clonotypes (HLA-C-restricted and CMV-specific). The study identified carriers of CMV plus the relevant HLA from cumulative public TCR beta family frequency.

Via MiXCR, TCRdb re-called the reads, giving one row per CDR3 protein. The sample records some 300,000 distinct CDR3 sequences, roughly 13% being singletons. V lost 5 bases and J lost 3, with 20 bases in between. This CDR3 comprises 17 residues. Germline values: CDR1 MNHEY, CDR2 SVGEGT. This clonotype has ten or more counts. Its antigen remains unknown. The sequencing input was PBMCs. This receptor was identified in a human donor in good health (CMV status not recorded). Some clones in this sample may be carry-over from other donors' samples. The chain is built from TRBV6-2 or TRBV6-3 and TRBJ2-1; no reliable D call. The DNA for the CDR3 is TGTGCCAGCAGTCCCCCCGAGTCGGTCGGTTTCTACAATGAGCAGTTCTTC. It is translated as CASSPPESVGFYNEQFF.